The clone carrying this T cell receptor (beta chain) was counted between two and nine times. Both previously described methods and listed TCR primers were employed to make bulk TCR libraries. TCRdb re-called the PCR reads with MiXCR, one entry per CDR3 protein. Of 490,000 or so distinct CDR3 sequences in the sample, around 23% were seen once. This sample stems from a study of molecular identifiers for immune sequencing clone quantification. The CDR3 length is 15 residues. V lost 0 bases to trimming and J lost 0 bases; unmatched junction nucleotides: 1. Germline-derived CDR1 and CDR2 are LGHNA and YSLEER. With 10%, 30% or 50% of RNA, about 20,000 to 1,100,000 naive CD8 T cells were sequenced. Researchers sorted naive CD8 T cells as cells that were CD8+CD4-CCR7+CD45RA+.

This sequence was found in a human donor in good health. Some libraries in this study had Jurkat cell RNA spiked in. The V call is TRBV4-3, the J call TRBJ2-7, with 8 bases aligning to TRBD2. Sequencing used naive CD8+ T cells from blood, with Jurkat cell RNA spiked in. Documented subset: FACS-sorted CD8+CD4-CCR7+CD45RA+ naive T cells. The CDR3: CASSQELAASYEQYF. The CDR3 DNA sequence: TGCGCCAGCAGCCAAGAACTAGCGGCCTCCTACGAGCAGTACTTC.